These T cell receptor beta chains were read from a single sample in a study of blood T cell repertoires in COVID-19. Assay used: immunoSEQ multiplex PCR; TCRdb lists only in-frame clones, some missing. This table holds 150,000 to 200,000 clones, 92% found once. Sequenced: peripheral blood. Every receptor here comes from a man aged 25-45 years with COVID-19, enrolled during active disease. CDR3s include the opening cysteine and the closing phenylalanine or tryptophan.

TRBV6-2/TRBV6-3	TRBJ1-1	CASSLGHQNTEAFF
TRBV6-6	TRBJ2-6	CASSQGQLSSGANVLTF
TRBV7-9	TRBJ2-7	CASSLRTDYAYEQYF
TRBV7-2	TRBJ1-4	CASSSRQGNEKLFF
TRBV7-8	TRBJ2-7	CASTKRGQGHEQYF
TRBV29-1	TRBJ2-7	CSVLRGTGGNEQYF
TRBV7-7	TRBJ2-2	CASSPLAGGNTGELFF
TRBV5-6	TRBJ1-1	CASSLIRGENEAFF
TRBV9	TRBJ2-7	CASSVYGGTPYEQYF
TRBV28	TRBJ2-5	CASSLTGNLQETQYF
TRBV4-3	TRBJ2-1	CASSQEQGPYNEQFF
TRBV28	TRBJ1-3	CASSLWQNPGNTIYF
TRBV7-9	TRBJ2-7	CASSHSKLNSEMTVGQYF
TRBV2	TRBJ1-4	CASRASTVNEKLFF
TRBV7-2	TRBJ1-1	CASSPASRSTEAFF
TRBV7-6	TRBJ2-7	CASSLGPGGRYEQYF
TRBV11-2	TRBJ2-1	CASSLVLGGGNEQFF
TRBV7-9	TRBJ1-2	CASSFTGTADYGYTF
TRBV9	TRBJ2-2	CASSVTGGFGELFF
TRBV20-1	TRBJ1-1	CSAYDSTEAFF
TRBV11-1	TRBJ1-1	CASSQGGWNTEAFF
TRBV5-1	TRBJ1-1	CASSLLTSTTEAFF
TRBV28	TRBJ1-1	CASSFGGVEAFF
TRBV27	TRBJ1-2	CASSFSGTARNYGYTF
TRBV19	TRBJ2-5	CASSTQVQETQYF
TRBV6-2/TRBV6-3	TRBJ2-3	CASSKMGQGPDTQYF
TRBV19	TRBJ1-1	CASTRTLNTEAFF
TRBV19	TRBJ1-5	CASTHVGASNQPQHF
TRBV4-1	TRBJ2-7	CASSQGQGRNFGQYF
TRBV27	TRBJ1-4	CASTPGGSNEKLFF
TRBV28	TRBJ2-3	CASSPRDTPTDTQYF
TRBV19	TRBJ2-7	CASSIYPDRMGYYEQYF
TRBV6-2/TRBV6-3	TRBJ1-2	CASSYQNYGYTF
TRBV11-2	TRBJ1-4	CASSLGQSSEKLFF
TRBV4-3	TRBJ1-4	CASSQVLNRGGEKLFF
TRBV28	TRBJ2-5	CASSSPSQGYQETQYF
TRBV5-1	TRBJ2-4	CASSDAGTLGNIQYF
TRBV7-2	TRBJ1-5	CASSLNMNQPQHF
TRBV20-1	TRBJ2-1	CSGSGNEQFF
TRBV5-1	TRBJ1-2	CASSLVPRGKYGYTF
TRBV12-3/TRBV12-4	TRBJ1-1	CASRIQGSPEAFF
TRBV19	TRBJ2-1	CASSARQAHSYNEQFF
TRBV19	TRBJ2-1	CASEGTTYNEQFF
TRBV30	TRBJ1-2	CAWTEPGQGYTF
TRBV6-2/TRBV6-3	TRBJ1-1	CASSPTGGGTEAFF
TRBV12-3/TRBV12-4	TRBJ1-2	CASTPGGAFGYTF
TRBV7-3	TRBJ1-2	CASSLTGGSAGYGYTF
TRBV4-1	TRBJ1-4	CASSQGDSQNEKLFF
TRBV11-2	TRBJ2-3	CASSLLRGLNTDTQYF
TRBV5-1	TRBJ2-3	CASSSLAGALTDTQYF
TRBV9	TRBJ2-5	CASSVGLAGAQETQYF
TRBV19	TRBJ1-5	CATVGHHKGGNQPQHF
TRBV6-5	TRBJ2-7	CASSYSGDEQYF
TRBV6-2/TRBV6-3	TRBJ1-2	CASSADFYGYTF
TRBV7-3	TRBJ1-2	CASSPQSGLDGYTF
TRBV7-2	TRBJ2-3	CASSLGVRRRDTQYF
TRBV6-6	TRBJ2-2	CASTGQGRAGELFF
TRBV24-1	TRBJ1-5	CATIGGQFYSNQPQHF